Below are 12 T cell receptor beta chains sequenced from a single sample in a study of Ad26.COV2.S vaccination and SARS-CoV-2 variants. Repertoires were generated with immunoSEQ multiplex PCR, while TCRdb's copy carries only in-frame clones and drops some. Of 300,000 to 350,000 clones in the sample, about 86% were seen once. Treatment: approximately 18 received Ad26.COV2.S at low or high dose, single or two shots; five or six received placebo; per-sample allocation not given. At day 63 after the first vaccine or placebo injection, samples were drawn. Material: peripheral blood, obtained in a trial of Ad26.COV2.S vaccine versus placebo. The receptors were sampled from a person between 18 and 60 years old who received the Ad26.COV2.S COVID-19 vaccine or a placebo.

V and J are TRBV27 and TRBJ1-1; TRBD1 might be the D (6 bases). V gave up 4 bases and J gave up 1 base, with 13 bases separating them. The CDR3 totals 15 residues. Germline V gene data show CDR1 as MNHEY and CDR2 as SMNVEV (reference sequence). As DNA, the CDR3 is TGTGCCAGCAGTTCCCCGGCCAGGGGGAACACTGAAGCTTTCTTT. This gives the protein CASSSPARGNTEAFF.

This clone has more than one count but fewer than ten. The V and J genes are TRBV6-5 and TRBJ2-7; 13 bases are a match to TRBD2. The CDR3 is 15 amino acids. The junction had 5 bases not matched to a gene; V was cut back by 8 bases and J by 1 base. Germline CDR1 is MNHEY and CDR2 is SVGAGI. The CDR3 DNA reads TGTGCCAGCCGACGACTAGCGGGGGGTTCCTACGAGCAGTACTTC. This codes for CASRRLAGGSYEQYF.

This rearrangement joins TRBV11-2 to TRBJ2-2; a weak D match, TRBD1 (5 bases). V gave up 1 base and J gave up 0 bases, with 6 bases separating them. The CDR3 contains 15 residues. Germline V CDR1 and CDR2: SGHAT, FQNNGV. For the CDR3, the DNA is TGTGCCAGCAGCTTAGCAGGGACGAACACCGGGGAGCTGTTTTTT. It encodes CASSLAGTNTGELFF.

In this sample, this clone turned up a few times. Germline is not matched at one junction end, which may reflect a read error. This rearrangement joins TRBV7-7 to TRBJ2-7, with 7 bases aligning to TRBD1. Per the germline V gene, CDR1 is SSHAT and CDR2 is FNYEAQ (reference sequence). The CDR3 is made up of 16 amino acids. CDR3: CASSLMPGGIDGEQYF. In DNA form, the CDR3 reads TGTGCTAGCAGCTTAATGCCAGGGGGAATAGATGGCGAGCAGTACTTC.

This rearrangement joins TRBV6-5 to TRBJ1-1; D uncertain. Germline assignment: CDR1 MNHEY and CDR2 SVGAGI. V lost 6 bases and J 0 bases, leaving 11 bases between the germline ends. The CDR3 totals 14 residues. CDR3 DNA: TGTGCCAGCAGCACTTCCAGAGTGAACACTGAAGCTTTCTTT. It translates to CASSTSRVNTEAFF.

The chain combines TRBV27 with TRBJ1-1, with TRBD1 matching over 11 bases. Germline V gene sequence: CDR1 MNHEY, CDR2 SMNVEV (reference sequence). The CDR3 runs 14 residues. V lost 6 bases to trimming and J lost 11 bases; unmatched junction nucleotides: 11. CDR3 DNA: TGTGCCAGCAGCCCGGGACAGGGGGAATTGACGGCTTTCTTT. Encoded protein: CASSPGQGELTAFF.

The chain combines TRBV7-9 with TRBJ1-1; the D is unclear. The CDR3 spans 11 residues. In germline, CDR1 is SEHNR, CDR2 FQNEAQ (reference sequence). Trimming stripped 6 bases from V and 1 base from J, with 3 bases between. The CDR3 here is CASRGNTEAFF. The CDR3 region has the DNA TGTGCCAGCAGGGGGAACACTGAAGCTTTCTTT.

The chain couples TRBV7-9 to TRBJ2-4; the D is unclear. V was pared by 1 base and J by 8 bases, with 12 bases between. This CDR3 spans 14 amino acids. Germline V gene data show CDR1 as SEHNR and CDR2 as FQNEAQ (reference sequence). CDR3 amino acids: CASSLGLNWDIQYF. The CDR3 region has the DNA TGTGCCAGCAGCTTAGGTTTAAACTGGGACATTCAGTACTTC.

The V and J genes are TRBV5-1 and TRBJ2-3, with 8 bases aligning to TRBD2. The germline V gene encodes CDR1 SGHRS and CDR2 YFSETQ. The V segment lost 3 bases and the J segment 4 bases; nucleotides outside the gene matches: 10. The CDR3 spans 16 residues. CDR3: CASSSYAGGVADTQYF. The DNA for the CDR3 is TGCGCCAGCAGCTCCTACGCCGGGGGGGTGGCAGATACGCAGTATTTT.

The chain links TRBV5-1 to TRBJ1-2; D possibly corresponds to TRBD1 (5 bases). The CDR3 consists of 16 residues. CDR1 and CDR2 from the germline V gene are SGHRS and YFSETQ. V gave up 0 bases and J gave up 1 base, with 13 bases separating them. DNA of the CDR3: TGCGCCAGCAGCTTGGACAGGCCCACAAGTAACTATGGCTACACCTTC. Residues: CASSLDRPTSNYGYTF.

DNA of the CDR3: TGTGCCTGGAAAGGGGGAGGAAACACCATATATTTT. Its protein is CAWKGGGNTIYF. The chain recombines TRBV30 with TRBJ1-3; the D gene is possibly TRBD1 (6 bases). Trimming left V 4 bases short and J 4 bases short, with 8 bases between. The length of the CDR3 is 12 residues. Germline CDR1 is GTSNPN and CDR2 is SVGIG (reference sequence). Filled out from reference TRBV30 and TRBJ1-3, the complete variable domain reads SQTIHQWPATLVQPVGSPLSLECTVEGTSNPNLYWYRQAAGRGLQLLFYSVGIGQISSEVPQNLSASRPQDRQFILSSKKLLLSDSGFYLCAWKGGGNTIYFGEGSWLTVV.

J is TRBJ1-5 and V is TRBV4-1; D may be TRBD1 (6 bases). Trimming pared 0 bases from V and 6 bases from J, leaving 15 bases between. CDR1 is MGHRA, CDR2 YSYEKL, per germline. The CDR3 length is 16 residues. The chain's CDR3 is CASSQDRAGAGQPQHF. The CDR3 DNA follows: TGCGCCAGCAGCCAAGATCGGGCAGGGGCGGGTCAGCCCCAGCATTTT.